Each of the 21 T cell receptor beta chains below was sequenced from the same sample in a study of cytomegalovirus exposure and HLA in healthy donors. The PCR employed 60 Vbeta primers together with 13 Jbeta primers. Measured with immunoSEQ multiplex PCR; TCRdb has only the in-frame clones, and not every one. The data contain about 150,000 clones, around 84% of them seen just once; the ten biggest clones take up 1%. The sequencing input was PBMCs. These TCRs come from a boy between 2 and 15 years old in good health and CMV-seronegative.

This chain connects TRBV7-9 to TRBJ2-7, with unresolved D. The CDR3 is made up of 12 amino acids. CDR1 and CDR2 from the germline V gene are SEHNR and FQNEAQ (reference sequence). The CDR3 DNA follows: TGTTCCAGCAGCTTAGACAACTACGAGCAGTACGTC. Translated, it gives CSSSLDNYEQYV.

This rearrangement joins TRBV27 to TRBJ1-1; D unresolved. This CDR3 is 13 amino acids long. Between the trimmed V and J ends, which lost 5 bases and 7 bases, there was a span of 14 bases. Germline V gene sequence: CDR1 MNHEY, CDR2 SMNVEV (reference sequence). The CDR3 DNA is TGTGCCAGCAGTATTGGGAGCGACCTTGAAGCTTTCTTT. It encodes CASSIGSDLEAFF.

This clone was seen a few times. The V gene is TRBV19, the J gene TRBJ2-2; 10 bases match TRBD2. Germline CDR1 and CDR2: LNHDA and SQIVND (reference sequence). With V trimmed by 7 bases and J by 3 bases, 5 bases remained unmatched. CDR3 size: 15 residues. CDR3 coding DNA: TGTGCCAGTACCCGACTAGCGGGCGACACCGGGGAGCTGTTTTTT. Translating it yields CASTRLAGDTGELFF.

The rearrangement joins TRBV19 to TRBJ2-5; TRBD2 might be the D (6 bases). Germline assignment: CDR1 LNHDA and CDR2 SQIVND (reference sequence). V lost 5 bases, J lost 5 bases, and 15 bases lay in between. This CDR3 contains 14 residues. The DNA for the CDR3 is TGTGCCAGTAGTTCGGGACTGCCTTCCGAGACCCAGTACTTC. Translating it yields CASSSGLPSETQYF.

The rearrangement joins TRBV28 to TRBJ1-1; possibly TRBD1 for D (6 bases). CDR1 and CDR2 from the germline V gene are MDHEN and SYDVKM. This CDR3 is 13 amino acids long. The germline V and J ends were trimmed by 3 bases and 4 bases, with 9 bases remaining between them. The CDR3 sequence: CASSLSGATEAFF. CDR3 nucleotide sequence: TGTGCCAGCAGTTTGTCAGGGGCCACTGAAGCTTTCTTT.

The J gene is TRBJ2-2, the V gene TRBV5-1; D is uncertain. This CDR3 is 16 amino acids long. V lost 0 bases, J lost 3 bases, and 12 bases lay in between. Germline CDR1 is SGHRS and CDR2 is YFSETQ. The CDR3 is CASSLATGKDTGELFF. As DNA, the CDR3 is TGCGCCAGCAGCTTGGCGACGGGTAAGGACACCGGGGAGCTGTTTTTT.

The chain couples TRBV28 to TRBJ2-1, with TRBD2 matching 9 bases. The CDR3 covers 17 residues. Trimming at V came to 2 bases and at J to 7 bases, leaving 12 bases not matched to a gene. Looked up from germline, CDR1 is MDHEN and CDR2 is SYDVKM. CDR3 protein: CASSLGLAGENANEQFF. CDR3 coding DNA: TGTGCCAGCAGTTTAGGGTTAGCGGGAGAGAACGCTAATGAGCAGTTCTTC.

The chain couples TRBV2 to TRBJ2-7; D is perhaps TRBD1 (6 bases). The germline CDR1 and CDR2 sequences are SNHLY and FYNNEI. Trimming shortened V by 6 bases and J by 4 bases, and 10 bases separated the two germline ends. The CDR3 is 12 amino acids. The CDR3 is CASSQGGYEQYV. CDR3 bases: TGTGCCAGCAGCCAAGGGGGTTACGAGCAGTACGTC.

This clone has just a few counts. The chain couples TRBV5-4 to TRBJ1-6; D remains unclear. The V gene's germline CDR1 is SGHNT and CDR2 YYREEE (reference sequence). Trimming removed 0 bases from V and 3 bases from J, with 7 bases in between. The length of the CDR3 is 15 residues. This CDR3 is CASSLAGGYNSPLHF. CDR3 coding DNA: TGTGCCAGCAGCTTGGCCGGCGGCTATAATTCACCCCTCCACTTT.

The J gene is TRBJ2-3, the V gene TRBV11-1; 7 positions match TRBD2. The CDR3 runs to 17 residues. The germline V gene encodes CDR1 SGHAT and CDR2 FQDESV (reference sequence). After removal of 0 bases from V and 2 bases from J, the junction contained 8 bases not matched to a gene. The CDR3 here is CASSLARAGAITDTQYF. CDR3 bases: TGTGCCAGCAGCTTAGCGAGGGCGGGAGCCATCACAGATACGCAGTATTTT.

This clone appeared a few times. The chain has TRBV19 and TRBJ1-1; perhaps TRBD1 as D (5 bases). The CDR3 covers 17 residues. Looked up from germline, CDR1 is LNHDA and CDR2 is SQIVND (reference sequence). Between the trimmed V and J ends, which lost 4 bases and 3 bases, there was a span of 21 bases. The CDR3 DNA reads TGTGCCAGTAGTAGCTCCCAGGGTGGGGGGGGGTACACTGAAGCTTTCTTT. As protein: CASSSSQGGGGYTEAFF. The variable domain in full, completed from reference TRBV19 and TRBJ1-1, reads DGGITQSPKYLFRKEGQNVTLSCEQNLNHDAMYWYRQDPGQGLRLIYYSQIVNDFQKGDIAEGYSVSREKKESFPLTVTSAQKNPTAFYLCASSSSQGGGGYTEAFFGQGTRLTVV.

This chain joins TRBV14 and TRBJ2-3; D not certain. Looked up from germline, CDR1 is SGHDN and CDR2 is FVKESK. Trimming removed 5 bases at V and 0 bases at J, with 18 bases between. The CDR3 consists of 17 residues. This CDR3 reads CASSYGLEFTSTDTQYF. In DNA form, the CDR3 reads TGTGCCAGCAGCTACGGTTTGGAGTTTACTAGCACAGATACGCAGTATTTT.

This CDR3 is CASSVQGGAGEQYF. DNA for the CDR3: TGTGCCAGCAGCGTCCAGGGTGGAGCGGGCGAGCAGTACTTC. The chain uses TRBV28 and TRBJ2-7, with D tentatively TRBD2 (6 bases). CDR1 and CDR2 (germline): MDHEN, SYDVKM. V shed 6 bases and J shed 6 bases, with 18 bases lying between them. This CDR3 contains 14 residues.

This chain uses TRBV5-1 with TRBJ2-5; TRBD1 matches 9 bases. V gave up 3 bases and J gave up 4 bases; unmatched junction bases: 10. The CDR3 is made up of 16 amino acids. Looked up from germline, CDR1 is SGHRS and CDR2 is YFSETQ. The chain's CDR3 is CASSWAGQGGIETQYF. The CDR3 region has the DNA TGCGCCAGCAGCTGGGCGGGACAGGGTGGAATAGAGACCCAGTACTTC.

This clone was seen a single time. V gene TRBV7-9 combines with J gene TRBJ2-7; 8 bases agree with TRBD1. The CDR3 spans 16 residues. V dropped 1 base and J dropped 0; count of bases not matched to a gene: 5. Germline CDR1 reads SEHNR; CDR2 reads FQNEAQ (reference sequence). CDR3: CASSLEDRDSSYEQYF. Here the CDR3 DNA reads TGTGCCAGCAGCTTAGAGGACAGGGATAGCTCCTACGAGCAGTACTTC.

V and J are TRBV5-1 and TRBJ1-2; no reliable D call. V was trimmed by 4 bases and J by 3 bases, leaving 16 bases between them. Germline CDR1 and CDR2: SGHRS and YFSETQ. The CDR3 length is 15 residues. Here the CDR3 reads CASSQYAGMHYGYTF. The CDR3 coding sequence is TGCGCCAGCAGCCAGTATGCGGGGATGCACTATGGCTACACCTTC.

The chain uses TRBV5-1 and TRBJ2-5; TRBD1 agrees at 7 bases. The CDR3 consists of 14 residues. Germline V gene lookup returns CDR1 SGHRS and CDR2 YFSETQ. V was clipped by 4 bases and J by 5 bases; unmatched bases: 8. The CDR3 loop is CASSLDRVRETQYF. Written as DNA, the CDR3 is TGCGCCAGCAGCCTCGACAGGGTTAGGGAGACCCAGTACTTC.

This clone was counted between two and nine times. The V call is TRBV5-6, the J call TRBJ1-2; no clear D. Trimming removed 1 base from V and 0 bases from J, with 16 bases in between. Germline loops: CDR1 SGHDT, CDR2 YYEEEE. There are 17 residues in the CDR3. The CDR3 nucleotides are TGTGCCAGCAGCTTGCCCGCGAGGTGGACTTCTAACTATGGCTACACCTTC. Translating it yields CASSLPARWTSNYGYTF.

The chain recombines TRBV7-9 with TRBJ2-5; D might be TRBD2 (5 bases). The CDR3 length is 12 residues. Per germline, CDR1 SEHNR and CDR2 FQNEAQ (reference sequence). V was pared by 3 bases and J by 5 bases, with 7 bases between. CDR3 DNA sequence: TGTGCCAGCAGCTTCGGGGTTGAGACCCAGTACTTC. This encodes CASSFGVETQYF.

This sequence joins TRBV15 and TRBJ1-1; 7 bases map to TRBD1. In germline, CDR1 is LNHNV, CDR2 YYDKDF (reference sequence). V lost 2 bases, J lost 2 bases, and 8 bases stayed unmatched. CDR3 length: 16 residues. The CDR3 nucleotides are TGTGCCACCAGCAGAATAACAGGGGAGGAAAACACTGAAGCTTTCTTT. It encodes CATSRITGEENTEAFF. Combining the CDR3 with reference TRBV15 and TRBJ1-1 gives the whole variable domain DAMVIQNPRYQVTQFGKPVTLSCSQTLNHNVMYWYQQKSSQAPKLLFHYYDKDFNNEADTPDNFQSRRPNTSFCFLDIRSPGLGDTAMYLCATSRITGEENTEAFFGQGTRLTVV.

This sequence joins TRBV11-2 and TRBJ2-1; 7 bases fit TRBD1. The CDR3 is 17 amino acids. The J segment lost 3 bases and the V segment lost 1 base, leaving 9 bases of the junction unmatched. The germline V gene encodes CDR1 SGHAT and CDR2 FQNNGV. The DNA of the CDR3 is TGTGCCAGCAGCTTAGTTCACCGGACAGGTAGCTACAATGAGCAGTTCTTC. It codes for CASSLVHRTGSYNEQFF.